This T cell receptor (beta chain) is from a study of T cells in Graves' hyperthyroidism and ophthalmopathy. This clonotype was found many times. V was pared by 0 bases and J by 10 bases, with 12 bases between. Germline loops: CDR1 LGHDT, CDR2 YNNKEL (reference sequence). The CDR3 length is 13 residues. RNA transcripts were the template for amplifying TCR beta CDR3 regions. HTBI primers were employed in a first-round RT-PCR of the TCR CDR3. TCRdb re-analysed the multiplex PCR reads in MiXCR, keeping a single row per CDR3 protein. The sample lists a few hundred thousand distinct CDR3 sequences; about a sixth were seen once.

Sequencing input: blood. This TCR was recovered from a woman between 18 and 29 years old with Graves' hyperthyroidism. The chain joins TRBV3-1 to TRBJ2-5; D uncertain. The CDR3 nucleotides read TGTGCCAGCAGCCAAGATGGGTCCCCAATCCAGTACTTC. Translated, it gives CASSQDGSPIQYF.